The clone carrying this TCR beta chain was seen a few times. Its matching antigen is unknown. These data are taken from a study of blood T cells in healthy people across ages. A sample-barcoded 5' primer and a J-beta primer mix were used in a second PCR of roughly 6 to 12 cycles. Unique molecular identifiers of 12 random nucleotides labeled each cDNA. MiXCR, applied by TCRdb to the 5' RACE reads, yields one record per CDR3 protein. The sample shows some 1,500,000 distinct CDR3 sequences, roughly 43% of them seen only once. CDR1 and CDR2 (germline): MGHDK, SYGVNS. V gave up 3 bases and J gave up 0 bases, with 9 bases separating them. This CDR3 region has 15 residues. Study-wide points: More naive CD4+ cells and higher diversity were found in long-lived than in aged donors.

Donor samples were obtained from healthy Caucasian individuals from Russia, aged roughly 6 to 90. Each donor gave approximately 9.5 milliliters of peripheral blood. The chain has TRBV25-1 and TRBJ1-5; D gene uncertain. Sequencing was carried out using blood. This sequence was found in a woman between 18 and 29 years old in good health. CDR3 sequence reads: CASSDASYSNQPQHF. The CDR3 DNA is TGTGCCAGCAGTGATGCGTCCTATAGCAATCAGCCCCAGCATTTT.